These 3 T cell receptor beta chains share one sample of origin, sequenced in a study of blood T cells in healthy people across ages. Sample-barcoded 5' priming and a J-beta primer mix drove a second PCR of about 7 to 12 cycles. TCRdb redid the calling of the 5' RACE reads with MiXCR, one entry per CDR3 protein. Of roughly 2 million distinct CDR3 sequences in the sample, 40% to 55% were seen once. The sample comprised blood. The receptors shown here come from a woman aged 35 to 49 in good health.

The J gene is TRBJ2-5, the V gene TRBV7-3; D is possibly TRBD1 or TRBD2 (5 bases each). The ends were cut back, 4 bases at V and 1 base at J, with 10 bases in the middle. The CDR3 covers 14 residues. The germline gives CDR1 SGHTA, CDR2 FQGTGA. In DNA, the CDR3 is TGTGCCAGCAGCTCCGAGAGGGGCCAAGAGACCCAGTACTTC. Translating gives CASSSERGQETQYF.

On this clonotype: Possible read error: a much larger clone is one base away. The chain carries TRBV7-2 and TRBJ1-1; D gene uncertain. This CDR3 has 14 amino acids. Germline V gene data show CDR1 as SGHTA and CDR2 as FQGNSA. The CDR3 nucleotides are TGTGCCGGCAGCCCTAGCAAGGGTTTGACTGAAGCTTTCTTT. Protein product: CAGSPSKGLTEAFF.

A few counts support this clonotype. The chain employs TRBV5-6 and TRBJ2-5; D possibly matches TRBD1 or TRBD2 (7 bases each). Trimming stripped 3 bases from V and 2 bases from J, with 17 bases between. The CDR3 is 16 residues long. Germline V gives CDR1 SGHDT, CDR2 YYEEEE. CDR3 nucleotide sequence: TGTGCCAGCAGCTGGAGCGGGACAGCTAGACAAGAGACCCAGTACTTC. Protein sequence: CASSWSGTARQETQYF.